This is a list of T cell receptor beta chains from one sample in a study of blood T cell repertoires in COVID-19. Profiling relied on immunoSEQ multiplex PCR, and the TCRdb table lists in-frame clones only, not all of them. The sample carries roughly 200,000 clones, approximately 90% recorded once. The sequencing sample was made of peripheral blood. The receptors here all came from a man aged 40-50 years with active or convalescent COVID-19. CDR3s leave out the opening cysteine and the closing phenylalanine or tryptophan. Each record gives: V gene, D gene, J gene, CDR3 protein. A D gene is named only where the DNA matches it firmly.

V gene: TRBV27; D gene: TRBD1; J gene: TRBJ2-7; CDR3 protein: ASSAQDRDEQY
V gene: TRBV9; D gene: .; J gene: TRBJ2-1; CDR3 protein: ASSVGTFYNEQF
V gene: TRBV27; D gene: TRBD1; J gene: TRBJ2-7; CDR3 protein: ASSLRGQGDEQY
V gene: TRBV2; D gene: .; J gene: TRBJ1-5; CDR3 protein: ASSEERGNQPQH
V gene: TRBV7-7; D gene: TRBD1; J gene: TRBJ2-2; CDR3 protein: ASSLTGTGNTGELF
V gene: TRBV19; D gene: TRBD1; J gene: TRBJ2-1; CDR3 protein: ASSPLPTGDNEQF
V gene: TRBV29-1; D gene: .; J gene: TRBJ2-2; CDR3 protein: SVDGRDFLRTGELF
V gene: TRBV7-9; D gene: TRBD1; J gene: TRBJ1-1; CDR3 protein: ASSPRTGGDTEAF
V gene: TRBV6-2/TRBV6-3; D gene: TRBD1; J gene: TRBJ2-7; CDR3 protein: ASSKDRVTLEQY
V gene: TRBV5-1; D gene: .; J gene: TRBJ2-3; CDR3 protein: ASSRQGGLGVDTQY
V gene: TRBV6-5; D gene: .; J gene: TRBJ1-5; CDR3 protein: ASSTPDGMSPQH
V gene: TRBV24-1; D gene: TRBD2; J gene: TRBJ2-5; CDR3 protein: ATSAGGALETQY
V gene: TRBV4-2; D gene: TRBD1; J gene: TRBJ1-5; CDR3 protein: ASSQAGGSNQPQH
V gene: TRBV12-3/TRBV12-4; D gene: .; J gene: TRBJ1-1; CDR3 protein: ASSSRDTEAF
V gene: TRBV3-1/TRBV3-2; D gene: TRBD1; J gene: TRBJ2-7; CDR3 protein: ASSRGQLTYEQY
V gene: TRBV11-2; D gene: .; J gene: TRBJ1-2; CDR3 protein: ASSWGTQGLRNYGYT
V gene: TRBV2; D gene: .; J gene: TRBJ1-1; CDR3 protein: ASSPQGAPTEAF
V gene: TRBV18; D gene: .; J gene: TRBJ2-7; CDR3 protein: ASSPTGASSYEQY
V gene: TRBV19; D gene: .; J gene: TRBJ2-1; CDR3 protein: ASSILSDNEQF
V gene: TRBV12-3/TRBV12-4; D gene: .; J gene: TRBJ2-1; CDR3 protein: ASSLGEVGEQF
V gene: TRBV19; D gene: TRBD1; J gene: TRBJ2-2; CDR3 protein: ASSIGTGISTGELF
V gene: TRBV24-1; D gene: .; J gene: TRBJ1-6; CDR3 protein: ATNHSGRKNSPLH
V gene: TRBV6-5; D gene: TRBD2; J gene: TRBJ2-5; CDR3 protein: ASSGTSAQETQY
V gene: TRBV27; D gene: TRBD1; J gene: TRBJ1-1; CDR3 protein: ASILPQDRVYFVNTEAF
V gene: TRBV6-1; D gene: .; J gene: TRBJ1-1; CDR3 protein: ASSDWANTEAF
V gene: TRBV6-5; D gene: .; J gene: TRBJ1-6; CDR3 protein: ASRVQGSYNSPLY
V gene: TRBV9; D gene: TRBD1; J gene: TRBJ1-2; CDR3 protein: ASSVDRGPNRGYT
V gene: TRBV11-2; D gene: .; J gene: TRBJ2-5; CDR3 protein: ASSLDRGTQETQY
V gene: TRBV10-3; D gene: TRBD2; J gene: TRBJ2-1; CDR3 protein: AIAGTSGHNEQF
V gene: TRBV6-5; D gene: .; J gene: TRBJ2-5; CDR3 protein: ASKEGARETQY
V gene: TRBV11-3; D gene: .; J gene: TRBJ1-3; CDR3 protein: ASSSGDGNTIY
V gene: TRBV19; D gene: .; J gene: TRBJ2-2; CDR3 protein: ASSDRSNTGELF
V gene: TRBV19; D gene: .; J gene: TRBJ1-2; CDR3 protein: ASSPTDSNYGYT
V gene: TRBV6-5; D gene: .; J gene: TRBJ2-1; CDR3 protein: ASSTPGVEQF
V gene: TRBV7-9; D gene: .; J gene: TRBJ1-2; CDR3 protein: ASSPLGGLDGYT
V gene: TRBV5-5; D gene: .; J gene: TRBJ2-7; CDR3 protein: ASSTDLQGPYEQY
V gene: TRBV27; D gene: .; J gene: TRBJ2-1; CDR3 protein: ASSQGLVGTYNEQF
V gene: TRBV3-1/TRBV3-2; D gene: .; J gene: TRBJ1-3; CDR3 protein: ASSQPSAVRGNTIY
V gene: TRBV19; D gene: .; J gene: TRBJ1-5; CDR3 protein: ASSPSTGYVGQPQH
V gene: TRBV12-3/TRBV12-4; D gene: .; J gene: TRBJ2-1; CDR3 protein: ASSNQRVNEQF
V gene: TRBV27; D gene: TRBD2; J gene: TRBJ2-1; CDR3 protein: ASSPRIRRGAARYEQF
V gene: TRBV5-1; D gene: .; J gene: TRBJ1-2; CDR3 protein: ASSFEGSVSGYT
V gene: TRBV7-8; D gene: TRBD1; J gene: TRBJ1-1; CDR3 protein: AVSPRRTGGQDTEAF
V gene: TRBV5-1; D gene: TRBD1; J gene: TRBJ2-7; CDR3 protein: ASSLEGTAAYEQY
V gene: TRBV7-2; D gene: .; J gene: TRBJ2-1; CDR3 protein: ASSFGTLAVNGGEQF